This entry lists 24 T cell receptor beta chains sequenced from one sample in a study of T-cell reconstitution after alpha-beta-depleted transplantation in children. Preparation of the TCRbeta library used unique molecular identifiers. In TCRdb, the PCR reads were re-called with MiXCR into one record per CDR3 protein. The data show 450,000 to 600,000 distinct CDR3 sequences, around 18% seen once. The sample in question was PBMCs from the stem cell graft donor, obtained from the stem cell graft. These receptors originate from a human donor who donated a stem cell graft to a child with acute lymphoblastic leukemia.

The rearrangement uses TRBV7-9 and TRBJ2-1; 11 nucleotides match TRBD1. Looked up from germline, CDR1 is SEHNR and CDR2 is FQNEAQ (reference sequence). The CDR3 covers 15 residues. The J segment lost 8 bases and the V segment lost 4 bases, leaving 7 bases of the junction unmatched. The CDR3 here is CASSSGQGVGDEQFF. In DNA form, the CDR3 reads TGTGCCAGCAGCTCGGGACAGGGGGTTGGGGATGAGCAGTTCTTC.

This clonotype appeared a few times. The rearrangement joins TRBV5-5 to TRBJ1-1; 8 nucleotides match TRBD1. The CDR3 extends over 14 amino acids. V shed 1 base, J shed 4 bases, and the junction held 3 bases outside the gene matches. CDR1 is SGHKS and CDR2 is YYEKEE in the germline V gene (reference sequence). CDR3: CASSLPQGATEAFF. The CDR3 region has the DNA TGTGCCAGCAGCTTGCCGCAGGGGGCCACTGAAGCTTTCTTT.

The chain carries TRBV10-3 and TRBJ2-3; no definite D call. V was cut by 8 bases and J by 3 bases, with 12 bases left in between. This CDR3 has 13 amino acids. CDR1 and CDR2 (germline): ENHRY, SYGVKD. CDR3 in amino acids: CAISQEPTDTQYF. CDR3 nucleotides: TGTGCCATCTCCCAGGAACCGACAGATACGCAGTATTTT.

The V and J genes are TRBV12-3 or TRBV12-4 and TRBJ2-5; 9 bases agree with TRBD2. The CDR3 sequence is 15 residues long. The junction had 9 bases not matched to a gene; V was cut back by 5 bases and J by 5 bases. Written as DNA, the CDR3 is TGTGCCAGCAGTGACGAGCGGGAGGTATTGGAGACCCAGTACTTC. Translated, it gives CASSDEREVLETQYF.

The rearrangement links TRBV5-1 to TRBJ2-7; D gene unclear. Germline V gene data show CDR1 as SGHRS and CDR2 as YFSETQ. The V and J ends lost 4 bases and 0 bases respectively, with 17 bases between them. CDR3 length equals 16 residues. The CDR3 reads CASSQRPPTSSYEQYF. DNA of the CDR3: TGCGCCAGCAGCCAGCGCCCCCCGACAAGCTCCTACGAGCAGTACTTC.

This sequence joins TRBV5-6 and TRBJ2-1; 7 nucleotides line up with TRBD2. The ends lost 2 bases at V and 9 bases at J; junction bases unmatched: 14. This CDR3 has 16 residues. Germline CDR1 and CDR2: SGHDT and YYEEEE. The CDR3 sequence: CASSLALVTSAGEQFF. The DNA of the CDR3 is TGTGCCAGCAGCTTAGCCCTAGTTACTAGCGCCGGTGAGCAGTTCTTC. The full variable domain, its missing parts supplied by reference TRBV5-6 and TRBJ2-1, is DAGVTQSPTHLIKTRGQQVTLRCSPKSGHDTVSWYQQALGQGPQFIFQYYEEEERQRGNFPDRFSGHQFPNYSSELNVNALLLGDSALYLCASSLALVTSAGEQFFGPGTRLTVL.

The chain has TRBV7-6 and TRBJ2-1; D remains ambiguous. This CDR3 is built from 15 residues. Trimming removed 3 bases from V and 6 bases from J, with 15 bases in between. From germline, CDR1 is SGHVS and CDR2 FNYEAQ. CDR3 sequence: CASSFGPHPVNEQFF. Here the CDR3 DNA reads TGTGCCAGCAGCTTTGGACCACACCCTGTCAATGAGCAGTTCTTC.

The chain carries TRBV5-6 and TRBJ1-1, with D possibly being TRBD1 (6 bases). The V end was cut by 7 bases, the J end by 1 base, with 20 bases between. The CDR3 is made up of 16 amino acids. Germline CDR1 and CDR2: SGHDT and YYEEEE. The CDR3 loop reads CASGPPLQGWNTEAFF. The CDR3 bases are TGTGCCAGCGGCCCCCCCCTACAGGGCTGGAACACTGAAGCTTTCTTT.

This chain connects TRBV25-1 to TRBJ1-1, with D tentatively TRBD1 (6 bases). V was trimmed by 6 bases and J by 1 base, leaving 12 bases between them. The germline V gene encodes CDR1 MGHDK and CDR2 SYGVNS. The CDR3 is made up of 14 amino acids. CDR3 region: CASRGAPKNTEAFF. Written as DNA, the CDR3 is TGTGCCAGCAGGGGGGCACCGAAGAACACTGAAGCTTTCTTT.

This clonotype was counted only a few times. The chain employs TRBV20-1 and TRBJ2-7; the D gene is possibly TRBD2 (6 bases). V was clipped by 4 bases and J by 4 bases, with 11 bases between them. Germline CDR1 DFQATT, CDR2 SNEGSKA (reference sequence). The length of the CDR3 is 12 residues. CDR3 DNA: TGCAGTGCTACCGGGAGTGTGTACGAGCAGTACTTC. Translating it yields CSATGSVYEQYF.

In this sample, this clonotype turned up a few times. The chain combines TRBV12-3 or TRBV12-4 with TRBJ2-1; D might be TRBD1 or TRBD2, each matching 5 bases. The CDR3 extends over 15 amino acids. Trimming took 8 bases from V and 0 from J, leaving 14 bases between them. The CDR3 sequence: CASQGAPSSYNEQFF. The CDR3 DNA sequence: TGTGCCAGCCAGGGAGCCCCGAGCTCCTACAATGAGCAGTTCTTC.

This clonotype has a handful of counts. The chain links TRBV12-1 to TRBJ1-6; the table's D call TRBD1 went unverified against the DNA. TRBV12-1 is marked as a pseudogene. This CDR3 has 14 residues. CDR3 amino acids: CASSPTGVDSPLHF. For the CDR3, the DNA is TGTGCCAGCAGCCCGACAGGGGTGGATTCACCCCTCCACTTT.

The gene calls are TRBV5-1 and TRBJ2-7, with D possibly matching TRBD1 (6 bases). The CDR3 contains 13 residues. Germline-derived CDR1 and CDR2 are SGHRS and YFSETQ. V shed 3 bases and J shed 6 bases, with 13 bases lying between them. CDR3 amino acids: CASSSTTGREQYF. Here the CDR3 DNA reads TGCGCCAGCAGCTCGACGACAGGACGCGAGCAGTACTTC.

The chain is built from TRBV18 and TRBJ2-2, with D perhaps given as TRBD1 or TRBD2 (5 bases each). Trimming took 3 bases from V and 0 from J, leaving 8 bases between them. The germline gives CDR1 KGHSH, CDR2 LQKENI. This CDR3 comprises 15 residues. The CDR3 reads CASSPRGANTGELFF. The CDR3 DNA sequence: TGTGCCAGCTCACCGAGGGGTGCGAACACCGGGGAGCTGTTTTTT.

A word on this clonotype: Mismatch with germline at one junction end may stem from a read error. CDR3 sequence (DNA): TGCGTAGAGGCAGAGCAGTACTTC. This translates into CVEAEQYF. The chain has TRBV2 and TRBJ2-7; unclear D gene. The germline gives CDR1 SNHLY, CDR2 FYNNEI. The CDR3 contains 8 residues.

This clonotype was detected ten times or more. The chain joins TRBV2 to TRBJ2-7; D remains unclear. V was shortened by 2 bases and J by 3 bases, with 2 bases between the two germline ends. Germline V gene lookup returns CDR1 SNHLY and CDR2 FYNNEI. The CDR3 is 11 residues long. In DNA form, the CDR3 reads TGTGCCAGCAGTGAACTCTACGAGCAGTACTTC. As protein: CASSELYEQYF.

The rearrangement uses TRBV24-1 and TRBJ2-3; TRBD1 agrees at 9 bases. This CDR3 has 17 residues. In germline, CDR1 is KGHDR, CDR2 SFDVKD. With 0 bases clipped from V and 3 bases from J, the junction kept 6 bases outside the gene matches. The CDR3 here is CATSDLTGTGMTDTQYF. The DNA of the CDR3 is TGTGCCACCAGTGATTTGACCGGGACAGGGATGACAGATACGCAGTATTTT.

This clonotype was detected a few times. The chain employs TRBV15 and TRBJ1-4; 7 positions agree with TRBD1. J gave up 8 bases and V 5 bases, and 2 bases lay outside the gene matches. Germline loops: CDR1 LNHNV, CDR2 YYDKDF (reference sequence). CDR3 length: 12 amino acids. The CDR3 sequence is CATSGTEEKLFF. In nucleotides, the CDR3 is TGTGCCACCAGCGGGACAGAAGAAAAACTGTTTTTT. The full variable domain, with the rest looked up from reference TRBV15 and TRBJ1-4, is DAMVIQNPRYQVTQFGKPVTLSCSQTLNHNVMYWYQQKSSQAPKLLFHYYDKDFNNEADTPDNFQSRRPNTSFCFLDIRSPGLGDTAMYLCATSGTEEKLFFGSGTQLSVL.

This clonotype occurred a few times. The chain uses TRBV12-3 or TRBV12-4 and TRBJ2-1, with D unclear. V dropped 7 bases and J dropped 4 bases, with 17 bases sitting between them. This CDR3 is built from 15 residues. CDR3 sequence reads: CASTRLRGLYNEQFF. CDR3 DNA: TGTGCCAGCACCCGACTCCGAGGCCTTTACAATGAGCAGTTCTTC.

The CDR3 DNA reads as TGTGCCAGCAGCCCCCTACCGGGGGTCGGAGAGACCCAGTACTTC. Amino acid sequence: CASSPLPGVGETQYF. The chain uses TRBV7-9 and TRBJ2-5; tentatively, D is TRBD2 (6 bases). The CDR3 totals 15 residues. V was shortened by 5 bases and J by 4 bases, with 17 bases between the two germline ends. The germline CDR1 and CDR2 sequences are SEHNR and FQNEAQ (reference sequence).

The V gene is TRBV11-2, the J gene TRBJ2-5, with D tentatively TRBD1 or TRBD2 (5 bases each). The CDR3 has 19 residues. V was shortened by 0 bases and J by 1 base, with 21 bases between the two germline ends. In germline, CDR1 is SGHAT, CDR2 FQNNGV. CDR3 bases: TGTGCCAGCAGCTTAGATCATGTAGATGACCGGGGCAGCCAAGAGACCCAGTACTTC. As protein: CASSLDHVDDRGSQETQYF. Based on the CDR3 plus reference TRBV11-2 and TRBJ2-5, the full variable domain is EAGVAQSPRYKIIEKRQSVAFWCNPISGHATLYWYQQILGQGPKLLIQFQNNGVVDDSQLPKDRFSAERLKGVDSTLKIQPAKLEDSAVYLCASSLDHVDDRGSQETQYFGPGTRLLVL.

The rearrangement links TRBV19 to TRBJ2-4; possibly TRBD2 for D (5 bases). The V gene lost 5 bases and the J gene lost 1 base, with 12 bases spanning the gap. The CDR3 runs to 15 residues. Germline CDR1 is LNHDA and CDR2 is SQIVND (reference sequence). The CDR3, as DNA: TGTGCCAGTAGTGACACGGGGATGGCCAAAAACATTCAGTACTTC. This encodes CASSDTGMAKNIQYF.

The chain joins TRBV5-1 to TRBJ2-7; D is possibly TRBD1 or TRBD2 (6 bases each). V was cut by 0 bases and J by 2 bases, with 9 bases left in between. The CDR3 covers 14 residues. Germline CDR1 is SGHRS and CDR2 is YFSETQ. Here the CDR3 reads CASSLVRGAYEQYF. The CDR3 coding sequence is TGCGCCAGCAGCTTGGTTAGGGGGGCCTACGAGCAGTACTTC.

This clonotype was seen a few times. This rearrangement joins TRBV5-1 to TRBJ2-1; 7 nucleotides align to TRBD2. Germline V CDR1 and CDR2: SGHRS, YFSETQ. The CDR3 covers 14 residues. V lost 5 bases to trimming and J lost 6 bases; unmatched junction nucleotides: 8. The CDR3 spells CASSRERDLNEQFF. The CDR3 bases are TGCGCCAGCAGTAGGGAGCGGGACCTCAATGAGCAGTTCTTC.